This TCR beta chain was documented in a study of vaccination and CD4 T cells after COVID-19 (dated by TCRdb to between 2021 and 2024). Concerning the study at large: Every convalescent patient had a positive nasal swab PCR test for SARS-CoV-2, with mild disease in 8 to 10 patients and severe disease in one. The time from the second vaccine dose to post-vaccine blood sampling had a median of around 72 days and ranged from roughly 12 to 241 days. For stimulating the cultures, overlapping spike peptide pools were used, derived from SARS-CoV-2 as well as from the common cold coronaviruses HCoV-NL63, HCoV-OC43 and HCoV-229E. The convalescent cohort comprised six males and four females, including two Hispanic individuals, seven Caucasians, two Asians and one multiracial person. Participants received two doses of either the Pfizer-BioNTech BNT162b2 vaccine (n=8) or the Moderna mRNA-1273 vaccine (n=2). Control cultures used a CEFX viral epitope pool as positive control, an HIV-1 Nef peptide pool as negative control, or no peptide. The spike-specific CD4+ TCR repertoire was compared before and after mRNA vaccination in over nine COVID-19 convalescent patients and a few infection-naive healthy vaccine recipients. Post-COVID blood samples from convalescent patients were collected a median of around 100 days after diagnosis, with a range of 35 to 161 days. Summary of the overall study and its limitations: The median number of SARS-CoV-2-reactive clonotypes rose from 20 to 25 after infection to about 40 after vaccination, but the change was not significant. In convalescent patients, a median 86.3% of post-vaccine SARS-CoV-2-reactive clones were detected only after vaccination, suggesting vaccine-specific priming. Of the vaccine-specific clones found in convalescent patients, nearly all (304 of 307) were mono-reactive for SARS-CoV-2 spike instead of being cross-reactive with common cold coronaviruses. The number of convalescent patients in the study was relatively small, and the study did not examine early timepoints following natural infection.

The sample holds a few counts of this clonotype. The antigen it recognizes is unknown. No per-base quality is available; no much larger clone lies one base away. Receptors were amplified or captured by PCR. At the Johns Hopkins FTIC core, DNA from the cultured CD4+ T cells underwent TCR sequencing with the Oncomine TCR Beta short-read assay. Genomic DNA was extracted from the cultured CD4+ T cells with the QIAamp micro DNA kit. Oncomine TCR Beta libraries from cultured CD4+ T cells were pooled using unique dual indexes and sequenced on an Illumina iSeq 100. As for the authors' bioinformatics: Non-productive sequences were removed, and CDR3s not starting with C, not ending with F or W, or shorter than 7 amino acids were discarded. Antigen-specific clonotypes were identified using the MANAFEST web application through comparison of peptide-stimulated wells with reference and other culture wells. Positive clones required FDR below 0.05, an odds ratio above 5, and productive frequency above 0.1% in at least two of three replicate wells. A clonotype counted as cross-reactive if it showed significant expansion both in the SARS-CoV-2 spike wells and in at least one common cold coronavirus spike condition. CDR3 homology was assessed with Levenshtein distances (stringdist) and unrooted phylogenetic trees (ape) in R version 3.6.1. The raw public reads went through TCRdb reprocessing: fastp at Q25, MiXCR clone calling, in-frame beta chains kept. A single entry per CDR3 protein holds the most common genes and DNA from its merged rows. The authors' filters were not applied to this entry. This sample is represented by thousands of distinct CDR3 sequences; around 42% of them were singletons. Around 25% of the sample lies in the top ten.

CDR1 and CDR2, per the germline V gene, are SGHTA and FQGNSA. Spanning cysteine to phenylalanine, the CDR3 consists of 13 amino acids. Of the read, only the CDR3 DNA is kept; its 39 bases are in frame from base 1. The junction carries 14 bases between V and J, which are trimmed by 5 bases and 7 bases respectively. The meaning of the sample's treatment or condition label: approximately nine-day PBMC culture with coronavirus spike peptide pools or control peptides (ViraFEST assay). The study used the ViraFEST assay, which expanded antigen-specific T cells with peptide pools and then identified expanded clonotypes by TCR sequencing. The convalescent patients' positive SARS-CoV-2 PCR tests fell between March and December 2020, which was before the Alpha, Beta and Delta variants emerged in the United States. Over 1.5 million PBMCs per well were cultured in IMDM with approximately 5% human AB serum and approximately 10 IU/ml IL-2, plus 10 ug/ml peptide pools. On days 3 and 7, half of the culture medium was replaced with fresh IL-2-containing medium. After about 10 days of culture, CD4+ T cells were isolated by negative selection using the EasySep CD4+ T cell isolation kit. Ficoll-Paque Plus gradient centrifugation was used to isolate PBMCs from whole blood, and the isolated PBMCs were then either used fresh or cryopreserved at -140C. Culture conditions were generally each tested in triplicate wells.

The receptor was derived from a human donor who had recovered from COVID-19. The sequence is built from TRBV7-2 and TRBJ2-5; the D gene is unclear. The sample comprised CD4+ T cells from blood, cultured in vitro. In nucleotide form, the sequence is TGTGCCAGCAGCCCGGGCCTTCCTGCGACCCAGTACTTC. It translates to CASSPGLPATQYF.